This T cell receptor beta chain stems from a study of shared clonotypes between healthy human individuals. Overall study findings and caveats: The rarefaction results pointed to incomplete sorted-subset sequencing despite large depth. A handful of donors shared around 5% of their naive CD4 clonotypes. Naive subsets usually exceeded memory subsets in estimated richness.

TCRdb's copy holds only in-frame clones and misses some; the assay was immunoSEQ multiplex PCR. This sample has around 510,000 clones; about 96% occur once, and the top ten carry about 0.06%. As regards this clone: The antigen remains unidentified.

Memory CD4+ cells were the fraction left after CD45RA+ naive selection. CDR1 MNHNS and CDR2 SASEGT come from the germline V gene. V shed 3 bases, J shed 0 bases, and the junction held 8 bases outside the gene matches. This CDR3 region has 16 residues. The sequenced material came from naive CD4+ T cells sorted from blood. Subset of the sample: CD45RA+ positively selected. This TCR was recovered from a woman under 40 in good health. The chain combines TRBV6-1 with TRBJ2-7; the match to TRBD2 covers 7 bases. The CDR3 is CASSDFGGIYSYEQYF. In nucleotides, the CDR3 is TGTGCCAGCAGTGACTTCGGGGGGATTTACTCCTACGAGCAGTACTTC.